This TCR beta chain emerged from a study of vaccination effects on CD4 cells after COVID-19. Generated by immunoSEQ multiplex PCR, the TCRdb table keeps only in-frame clones and is missing some. The data show 35,000 to 55,000 clones, with roughly four fifths seen just once and 25% to 30% held by the top ten. Remarks on this clone: Its target is not known.

Prior to sequencing, the ViraFEST assay stimulated PBMC with viral peptide pools, which expanded the antigen-specific CD4+ T cells. Isolating CD4+ T cells followed 9 to 11 days of culture. According to PCR results, the person was infected with SARS-CoV-2 between March and December 2020. The sequence derives from a human donor who had a prior SARS-CoV-2 infection. The sequencing here drew on CD4+ T cells from PBMCs cultured with a peptide pool, taken before COVID-19 vaccination.

CDR3 amino acids: CASAPTSDTQYF. The CDR3, as DNA: TGTGCTAGTGCCCCAACGTCGGATACGCAGTATTTT. The J gene is TRBJ2-3, the V gene TRBV12-5; unclear D gene. CDR1 and CDR2 (germline): LGHNT, FRNRAP. V lost 7 bases to trimming and J lost 6 bases, with 11 bases between them. The CDR3 is 12 amino acids.